The entry that follows covers one TCR beta chain sequence. Then a second PCR, running about 7 to 11 cycles, was carried out with a sample-barcoded 5' primer and a J-beta primer mix. Via MiXCR, TCRdb re-called the 5' RACE reads, giving one row per CDR3 protein. The data contain 1.5 million to 2 million distinct CDR3 sequences, about 30% of them singletons. This sample is drawn from a study of blood T cells in healthy people across ages. Per sample, extraction of total RNA gave at least 6 micrograms in every case. The sequence was obtained from a woman in her 30s in good health. The specimen sequenced was blood.

The chain's CDR3 is CASAGRLNTEAFF. The CDR3, as DNA: TGTGCCAGTGCGGGACGGCTGAACACTGAAGCTTTCTTT. The chain combines TRBV6-2 or TRBV6-3 with TRBJ1-1, with D possibly matching TRBD1 (5 bases). The CDR3 totals 13 residues. Per germline, CDR1 MNHEY and CDR2 SVGEGT. With 9 bases removed from V and 0 bases from J, the gap between germline ends came to 11 bases.